A single sample gave rise to the 26 T cell receptor beta chains below, sequenced in a study of blood T cell repertoires in COVID-19. The assay was immunoSEQ multiplex PCR, and TCRdb's table has in-frame clones only and misses some. The table shows about 300,000 clones, with around 90% occurring only once. Sequencing was carried out using PBMCs or T cells enriched from blood (not recorded which). These TCRs come from a woman aged 30 to 39 who had recovered from COVID-19.

The chain employs TRBV30 and TRBJ1-3; 9 bases are shared with TRBD1. This CDR3 spans 14 amino acids. In germline, CDR1 is GTSNPN, CDR2 SVGIG (reference sequence). Trimming took 4 bases from V and 4 from J; bases not matched to a gene: 5. CDR3 region: CAWNRGLGGNTIYF. The DNA for the CDR3 is TGTGCCTGGAACAGGGGGCTGGGGGGAAACACCATATATTTT.

Details on this clone: One junction end does not reproduce the germline sequence, and a read error may be involved. This rearrangement joins TRBV2 to TRBJ2-3; weak D call: TRBD2 (7 bases). This CDR3 spans 16 amino acids. Germline assignment: CDR1 SNHLY and CDR2 FYNNEI. As DNA, the CDR3 is TGTGCCAGCACCAACTCCTGGGGGGGGGACACATATACGCAGTATTTT. As protein: CASTNSWGGDTYTQYF.

The chain is built from TRBV7-9 and TRBJ1-2; D gene unclear. Germline V gene sequence: CDR1 SEHNR, CDR2 FQNEAQ (reference sequence). V was shortened by 5 bases and J by 2 bases, with 9 bases between the two germline ends. CDR3 length: 13 residues. CDR3 nucleotides: TGTGCCAGCAGCCCCGGGTCAAACTATGGCTACACCTTC. It is translated as CASSPGSNYGYTF.

The genes are TRBV30 and TRBJ1-5, with 8 bases identical to TRBD1. The length of the CDR3 is 13 residues. CDR1 and CDR2 (germline): GTSNPN, SVGIG (reference sequence). V shed 3 bases and J 6 bases; nucleotides not matched to a gene: 4. CDR3 protein: CAWRGQGTQPQHF. The CDR3 region has the DNA TGTGCCTGGAGAGGACAGGGTACTCAGCCCCAGCATTTT.

This clone was detected only once. The genes are TRBV29-1 and TRBJ1-2; D might be TRBD1 (6 bases). This CDR3 comprises 10 residues. V gave up 7 bases and J gave up 11 bases, with 14 bases separating them. The germline CDR1 and CDR2 sequences are SQVTM and ANQGSEA. The CDR3 region has the DNA TGCAGCGCCTTTCGGGACACATACACCTTC. It codes for CSAFRDTYTF.

The chain joins TRBV6-6 to TRBJ2-7; no firm D call. This CDR3 spans 12 amino acids. V was pared by 7 bases and J by 1 base, with 8 bases between. Germline CDR1 reads MNHNY; CDR2 reads SVGAGI (reference sequence). CDR3 protein: CASTQDSYEQYF. The DNA of the CDR3 is TGTGCCAGCACTCAGGATTCCTACGAGCAGTACTTC.

The V call is TRBV12-3 or TRBV12-4, the J call TRBJ1-1; 8 bases are a match to TRBD1. V shed 7 bases and J 10 bases; nucleotides not matched to a gene: 8. The length of the CDR3 is 12 residues. This CDR3 is CASKRTGWGAFF. The DNA of the CDR3 is TGTGCCAGCAAAAGGACAGGGTGGGGAGCTTTCTTT.

J is TRBJ1-6 and V is TRBV7-6; D perhaps matches TRBD1 (5 bases). The V gene's germline CDR1 is SGHVS and CDR2 FNYEAQ. The CDR3 covers 17 residues. V lost 1 base and J lost 6, with 16 bases in between. The CDR3 coding sequence is TGTGCCAGCAGCTTAGTGGGCGGGACTTGGGGTAATTCACCCCTCCACTTT. This sequence encodes CASSLVGGTWGNSPLHF. Full variable domain (rest looked up from reference TRBV7-6 and TRBJ1-6): GAGVSQSPRYKVTKRGQDVALRCDPISGHVSLYWYRQALGQGPEFLTYFNYEAQQDKSGLPNDRFSAERPEGSISTLTIQRTEQRDSAMYRCASSLVGGTWGNSPLHFGNGTRLTVT.

This rearrangement joins TRBV4-1 to TRBJ1-2; TRBD1 agrees at 8 bases. This CDR3 is built from 17 residues. The V gene end was trimmed by 0 bases and the J gene end by 3 bases; junction bases not matched to a gene: 9. Germline V gives CDR1 MGHRA, CDR2 YSYEKL. The CDR3 nucleotides are TGCGCCAGCAGCCAAGACGGCGCGGCAGGGGGCGACTATGGCTACACCTTC. Translated, it gives CASSQDGAAGGDYGYTF.

This clone appeared a few times. The gene calls are TRBV19 and TRBJ2-7; 9 nucleotides agree with TRBD1. The CDR3 covers 14 residues. Per the germline V gene, CDR1 is LNHDA and CDR2 is SQIVND (reference sequence). The trim removed 3 bases at V and 6 bases at J, leaving 6 bases unmatched. Here the CDR3 DNA reads TGTGCCAGTAGTATGGGGGACAGGGTCACCGAGCAGTACTTC. As protein: CASSMGDRVTEQYF.

Written as DNA, the CDR3 is TGTGCCAGCAGCCCAGATGGGCGGGGGCCGCCCTACAATGAGCAGTTCTTC. Amino acids: CASSPDGRGPPYNEQFF. V gene TRBV7-3 combines with J gene TRBJ2-1; TRBD2 might be the D (7 bases). With 5 bases removed from V and 2 bases from J, the gap between germline ends came to 19 bases. Germline CDR1 is SGHTA and CDR2 is FQGTGA. This CDR3 comprises 17 residues.

This chain links TRBV7-9 with TRBJ1-4, with D maybe TRBD1 (5 bases). V dropped 5 bases and J dropped 5 bases, with 15 bases sitting between them. The CDR3 runs to 15 residues. From germline, CDR1 is SEHNR and CDR2 FQNEAQ (reference sequence). The CDR3 nucleotides read TGTGCCAGCAGCCTGTCCCGGGGGATCAATGAAAAACTGTTTTTT. Translated, it gives CASSLSRGINEKLFF.

This clone was counted a single time. This chain joins TRBV7-8 and TRBJ1-2, with 12 bases fitting TRBD1. Unmatched junction bases numbered 6, after V lost 5 bases and J lost 8 bases. Germline values: CDR1 SGHVS, CDR2 FQNEAQ. The CDR3 has 14 residues. The CDR3 nucleotides are TGTGCCAGCAGCCGGGACAGGGGGCTGTACGGCTACACCTTC. This translates into CASSRDRGLYGYTF.

V is TRBV7-9 and J is TRBJ1-3; D ambiguous. Germline CDR1 reads SEHNR; CDR2 reads FQNEAQ (reference sequence). Trimming removed 5 bases at V and 7 bases at J, with 12 bases between. The length of the CDR3 is 13 residues. The CDR3 reads CASSRRERNTIYF. Here the CDR3 DNA reads TGTGCCAGCAGCCGACGGGAGAGGAACACCATATATTTT.

This chain connects TRBV30 to TRBJ1-2; D gene ambiguous. Per the germline V gene, CDR1 is GTSNPN and CDR2 is SVGIG (reference sequence). V was shortened by 3 bases and J by 4 bases, with 12 bases between the two germline ends. This CDR3 contains 13 residues. CDR3 amino acids: CAWRTEFSYGYTF. The DNA of the CDR3 is TGTGCCTGGAGGACGGAGTTTAGCTATGGCTACACCTTC.

The CDR3 here is CASSSGGKQPQHF. CDR3 DNA: TGTGCCAGCAGCTCAGGGGGGAAACAGCCCCAGCATTTT. V and J are TRBV7-2 and TRBJ1-5, with 7 positions matching TRBD1. Germline CDR1 reads SGHTA; CDR2 reads FQGNSA. V trimming: 4 bases; J trimming: 7 bases; junction bases outside the gene matches: 4. The CDR3 loop spans 13 amino acids.

The chain couples TRBV3-1 (or the pseudogene TRBV3-2) to TRBJ1-4; 9 nucleotides agree with TRBD1. In germline, CDR1 is LGHDT, CDR2 YNNKEL (reference sequence). The CDR3 is made up of 15 amino acids. With 3 bases clipped from V and 8 bases from J, the junction kept 7 bases outside the gene matches. Written as DNA, the CDR3 is TGTGCCAGCAGCCATCCCGGGACAGGGTACGAAAAACTGTTTTTT. Translation gives CASSHPGTGYEKLFF.

This chain uses TRBV2 with TRBJ1-1; no firm D call. The CDR3 consists of 15 residues. Per the germline V gene, CDR1 is SNHLY and CDR2 is FYNNEI. V was trimmed by 0 bases and J by 6 bases, leaving 14 bases between them. CDR3 coding DNA: TGTGCCAGCAGTGAAGCGGGTCGAGGGTCGTCTGAAGCTTTCTTT. Protein: CASSEAGRGSSEAFF.

The J gene is TRBJ1-2, the V gene TRBV5-1; 7 bases line up with TRBD1. J lost 6 bases, V lost 1 base, and 6 bases had no gene match. This CDR3 has 14 residues. Germline V CDR1 and CDR2: SGHRS, YFSETQ. CDR3 in DNA: TGCGCCAGCAGCTTGTTGGGGACAGAGGATGGCTACACCTTC. This sequence encodes CASSLLGTEDGYTF.

This clone was seen only a few times. The V gene is TRBV5-1, the J gene TRBJ1-2; 9 bases line up with TRBD1. CDR3 size: 15 residues. V gave up 4 bases and J gave up 2 bases; unmatched junction bases: 6. Per the germline V gene, CDR1 is SGHRS and CDR2 is YFSETQ. The CDR3 DNA sequence: TGCGCCAGCAGCCCGAGGACAGGGGCCAACTATGGCTACACCTTC. It specifies CASSPRTGANYGYTF. The full variable domain, rest sourced from reference TRBV5-1 and TRBJ1-2, is KAGVTQTPRYLIKTRGQQVTLSCSPISGHRSVSWYQQTPGQGLQFLFEYFSETQRNKGNFPGRFSGRQFSNSRSEMNVSTLELGDSALYLCASSPRTGANYGYTFGSGTRLTVV.

The rearrangement joins TRBV6-6 to TRBJ1-3; TRBD1 might be the D (6 bases). The V end lost 5 bases, the J end lost 0 bases, and 11 bases lay between the germline ends. Germline V lookup: CDR1 MNHNY, CDR2 SVGAGI (reference sequence). This CDR3 is 15 amino acids long. For the CDR3, the DNA is TGTGCCAGCAGTCCCACAGGGCGCTCTGGAAACACCATATATTTT. It yields the protein CASSPTGRSGNTIYF.

The genes are TRBV3-1 (or the pseudogene TRBV3-2) and TRBJ1-4, with unresolved D. V dropped 4 bases and J dropped 8 bases, with 8 bases sitting between them. The CDR3 extends over 12 amino acids. Looked up from germline, CDR1 is LGHDT and CDR2 is YNNKEL (reference sequence). CDR3 sequence: CASSRSREKLFF. The CDR3 DNA sequence: TGTGCCAGCAGCCGTTCGCGAGAAAAACTGTTTTTT.

The chain combines TRBV6-5 with TRBJ1-1; D is perhaps TRBD1 (6 bases). Per germline, CDR1 MNHEY and CDR2 SVGAGI. This CDR3 comprises 14 residues. V lost 3 bases, J lost 4 bases, and 12 bases lay in between. CDR3 protein: CASSYGTNPTEAFF. The DNA of the CDR3 is TGTGCCAGCAGTTATGGGACAAATCCCACTGAAGCTTTCTTT.

The V gene is TRBV13, the J gene TRBJ1-5; 10 bases align to TRBD1. The V gene's germline CDR1 is PRHDT and CDR2 FYEKMQ (reference sequence). The CDR3 loop spans 14 amino acids. V trimming: 5 bases; J trimming: 7 bases; junction bases outside the gene matches: 5. The CDR3 is CASSLGQGGQPQHF. The CDR3 DNA reads TGTGCCAGCAGCCTCGGACAGGGGGGGCAGCCCCAGCATTTT.

This clone appeared a few times. The chain carries TRBV6-4 and TRBJ1-2; D remains unclear. Trimming took 6 bases from V and 7 from J, leaving 6 bases between them. From germline, CDR1 is MRHNA and CDR2 SNTAGT. The CDR3 runs to 10 residues. DNA of the CDR3: TGTGCCAGCAGGGCGGGTGGCTACACCTTC. Its protein product is CASRAGGYTF.

DNA for the CDR3: TGCGCCAGCATGGGGGACAGGGAACGCTATGGCTACACCTTC. Protein sequence: CASMGDRERYGYTF. This sequence joins TRBV5-1 and TRBJ1-2; 9 nucleotides align to TRBD1. After removal of 6 bases from V and 4 bases from J, the junction contained 7 bases not matched to a gene. CDR1 is SGHRS, CDR2 YFSETQ, per germline. The CDR3 sequence is 14 residues long.